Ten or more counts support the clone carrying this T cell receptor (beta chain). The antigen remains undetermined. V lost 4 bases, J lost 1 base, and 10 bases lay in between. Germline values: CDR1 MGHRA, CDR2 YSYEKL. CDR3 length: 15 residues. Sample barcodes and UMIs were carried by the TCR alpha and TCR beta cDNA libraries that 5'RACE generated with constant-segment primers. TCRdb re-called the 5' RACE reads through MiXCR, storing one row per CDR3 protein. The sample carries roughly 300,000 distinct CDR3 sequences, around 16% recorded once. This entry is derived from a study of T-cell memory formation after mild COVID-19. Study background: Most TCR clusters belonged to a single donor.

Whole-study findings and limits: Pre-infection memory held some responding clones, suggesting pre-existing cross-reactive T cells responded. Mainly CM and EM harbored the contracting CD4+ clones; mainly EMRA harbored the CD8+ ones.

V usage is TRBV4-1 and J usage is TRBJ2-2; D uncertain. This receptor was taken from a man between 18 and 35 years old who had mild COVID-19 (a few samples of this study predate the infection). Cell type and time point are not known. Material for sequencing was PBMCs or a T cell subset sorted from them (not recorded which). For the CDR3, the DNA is TGCGCCAGCAGCCCGCCAGGTCTGAACACCGGGGAGCTGTTTTTT. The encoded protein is CASSPPGLNTGELFF.